Sequencing of this TCR beta chain was carried out in a study of technical replicates of blood from a few donors (dated by TCRdb to the late 2010s). The CDR3 runs 16 residues from the cysteine to the phenylalanine. Only the CDR3 portion is preserved as DNA: 48 bases, with reading frame beginning at the first base. V is clipped by 3 bases and J by 0 bases, and the sequence between their germline boundaries is 13 bases long. Via the germline V gene, CDR1 is ENHRY and CDR2 SYGVKD. Library preparation used the immunoSEQ multiplex PCR assay. TCRdb retrieved this table from immuneACCESS and kept in-frame rearrangements only. Not all clones are present; in checked studies, unresolved V genes account for under half, and no reason is known for the remainder. In all, the sample holds fewer than 90,000 clones, and 85% to 95% of those were seen once. Under 0.5% of the sample lies in the top ten. A remark on this clone: Its target antigen remains unknown. Per-base qualities were not stored, and no clone one base away is much larger.

Sequenced input: T cells isolated from PBMCs. Recombination joined TRBV10-3 with TRBJ2-3, with the D gene not clear enough to name. This receptor was taken from a human donor in good health. The CDR3 here reads CAISDAAKTSTDTQYF. The nucleotides read TGTGCCATCAGTGATGCTGCTAAAACTAGCACAGATACGCAGTATTTT.